Listed here are 10 T cell receptor beta chains from one sample, sequenced in a study of identical twins. MiXCR, applied by TCRdb to the 5' RACE reads, yields one record per CDR3 protein. The sample consists of under 500,000 distinct CDR3 sequences, about 13% of them appearing once. The sample was also reused in another study, on yellow fever vaccine responses in identical twins.

The sample comprised CD4+ T cells sorted from blood. The receptors stem from a woman under 30 in good health.

This clonotype has only a few counts. This chain joins TRBV5-5 and TRBJ2-7; 7 nucleotides agree with TRBD2. Germline CDR1 SGHKS, CDR2 YYEKEE (reference sequence). V lost 0 bases, J lost 3 bases, and 6 bases stayed unmatched. The CDR3 consists of 15 residues. The CDR3 here is CASSLGPSGIYEQYF. In nucleotides, the CDR3 is TGTGCCAGCAGCTTGGGGCCTAGCGGCATCTACGAGCAGTACTTC.

V usage is TRBV6-1 and J usage is TRBJ2-3; possible D gene TRBD1, 7 bases. The V end was cut by 5 bases, the J end by 3 bases, with 18 bases between. Germline V gives CDR1 MNHNS, CDR2 SASEGT. The CDR3 loop spans 16 amino acids. Here the CDR3 reads CASSRTGLGGTDTQYF. The CDR3, as DNA: TGTGCCAGCAGTCGGACAGGCTTAGGGGGGACAGATACGCAGTATTTT.

This clonotype was observed a few times. This chain links TRBV20-1 with TRBJ2-7; weak D call: TRBD2 (6 bases). Trimming left V 5 bases short and J 2 bases short, with 13 bases between. CDR3 length equals 13 residues. Germline V gene lookup returns CDR1 DFQATT and CDR2 SNEGSKA (reference sequence). For the CDR3, the DNA is TGCAGTGCTGGTAGCGGAGATGCCTACGAGCAGTACTTC. Amino acid sequence: CSAGSGDAYEQYF.

There are many counts of this clonotype. The rearrangement joins TRBV10-3 to TRBJ2-1; 8 nucleotides agree with TRBD2. Germline V gene sequence: CDR1 ENHRY, CDR2 SYGVKD. With V trimmed by 6 bases and J by 5 bases, 9 bases remained unmatched. The CDR3 loop spans 15 amino acids. CDR3 residues: CAISPGGGRNNEQFF. The CDR3 nucleotides read TGTGCCATCAGCCCCGGGGGGGGCCGGAACAATGAGCAGTTCTTC.

This chain uses TRBV9 with TRBJ2-2; 10 nucleotides align to TRBD2. The CDR3 sequence is 20 residues long. Losses at the gene ends were 4 bases for V and 4 bases for J; bases not matched to a gene: 19. Germline-derived CDR1 and CDR2 are SGDLS and YYNGEE. CDR3 amino acids: CASSPPQGLAGAAGTGELFF. The CDR3 coding sequence is TGTGCCAGCAGCCCACCGCAGGGGCTAGCGGGGGCCGCGGGCACCGGGGAGCTGTTTTTT. Combining the CDR3 with reference TRBV9 and TRBJ2-2 gives the whole variable domain DSGVTQTPKHLITATGQRVTLRCSPRSGDLSVYWYQQSLDQGLQFLIQYYNGEERAKGNILERFSAQQFPDLHSELNLSSLELGDSALYFCASSPPQGLAGAAGTGELFFGEGSRLTVL.

This clonotype was found a few times. This chain joins TRBV10-3 and TRBJ2-7, with 8 nucleotides matching TRBD1. The germline gives CDR1 ENHRY, CDR2 SYGVKD. The junction had 5 bases not matched to a gene; V was cut back by 10 bases and J by 6 bases. CDR3 length: 11 residues. As DNA, the CDR3 is TGTGCCACAGACAGGGGAGGCGAGCAGTACTTC. Translation: CATDRGGEQYF.

This clonotype was counted between two and nine times. The chain has TRBV11-2 and TRBJ2-1; TRBD1 matches at 9 bases. This CDR3 comprises 15 residues. Unmatched junction bases numbered 11, after V lost 5 bases and J lost 9 bases. Germline-derived CDR1 and CDR2 are SGHAT and FQNNGV. The DNA of the CDR3 is TGTGCCAGCAGCCTCACAGGACAGGGGTCCCTTGAGCAGTTCTTC. This translates into CASSLTGQGSLEQFF.

On this clonotype: The junction departs from the called germline gene at one end, perhaps through a read error. V and J are TRBV6-4 and TRBJ2-1; 9 positions agree with TRBD1. The CDR3 covers 21 residues. Germline-derived CDR1 and CDR2 are MRHNA and SNTAGT. The CDR3 loop reads CATSDFEGTGSPLSSYNEQFF. DNA of the CDR3: TGTGCCACCAGTGATTTCGAGGGGACAGGGTCCCCCCTAAGCTCCTACAATGAGCAGTTCTTC.

This clonotype was observed at least ten times. This chain uses TRBV6-1 with TRBJ1-6; D is unresolved. This CDR3 has 12 residues. CDR1 is MNHNS and CDR2 is SASEGT in the germline V gene. With 5 bases removed from V and 7 bases from J, the gap between germline ends came to 6 bases. For the CDR3, the DNA is TGTGCCAGCAGTTCCCCGAATTCACCCCTCCACTTT. Residues: CASSSPNSPLHF.

V is TRBV7-9 and J is TRBJ1-1; 10 bases map to TRBD1. This CDR3 spans 16 amino acids. From germline, CDR1 is SEHNR and CDR2 FQNEAQ (reference sequence). V trimming: 2 bases; J trimming: 1 base; junction bases outside the gene matches: 4. CDR3 nucleotide sequence: TGTGCCAGCAGCTTATACGGGACAGGGGAGAACACTGAAGCTTTCTTT. This encodes CASSLYGTGENTEAFF.